One sample yielded the 9 T cell receptor beta chains listed below, sequenced in a study of T cell responses to AZD1222 COVID-19 vaccine. The assay was immunoSEQ multiplex PCR, and TCRdb's table has in-frame clones only and misses some. The sample lists more than 85,000 clones, around 82% occurring once. This material consisted of peripheral blood, taken on day 0 of AZD1222 vaccination. The receptors derive from an adult in good health.

V usage is TRBV19 and J usage is TRBJ1-1, with TRBD1 matching over 10 bases. J was trimmed by 6 bases and V by 6 bases; bases with no gene match: 7. The CDR3 covers 14 residues. In germline, CDR1 is LNHDA, CDR2 SQIVND (reference sequence). This CDR3 is CASRQPGQGAEAFF. CDR3 DNA sequence: TGTGCCAGTAGACAACCCGGACAGGGGGCTGAAGCTTTCTTT.

The chain couples TRBV7-2 to TRBJ2-3, with 10 bases matching TRBD2. The CDR3 consists of 17 residues. V was clipped by 6 bases and J by 1 base; unmatched bases: 10. Germline-derived CDR1 and CDR2 are SGHTA and FQGNSA. CDR3 sequence (DNA): TGTGCCAGCAGACCCCTAGCGGGGGCCACTGGCACAGATACGCAGTATTTT. It specifies CASRPLAGATGTDTQYF.

This clone came up a few times. The chain recombines TRBV28 with TRBJ2-1, with D uncertain. CDR1 and CDR2 (germline): MDHEN, SYDVKM. Trimming stripped 4 bases from V and 2 bases from J, with 6 bases between. The CDR3 covers 13 residues. CDR3 region: CASSSTPYNEQFF. In DNA, the CDR3 is TGTGCCAGCAGTTCCACCCCCTACAATGAGCAGTTCTTC.

This chain uses TRBV6-6 with TRBJ1-4; maybe TRBD1 (5 bases). Germline V gene lookup returns CDR1 MNHNY and CDR2 SVGAGI (reference sequence). V lost 4 bases and J lost 11, with 11 bases in between. The CDR3 is made up of 12 amino acids. The CDR3: CASSLSGGKLFF. The CDR3 DNA is TGTGCCAGCAGTTTATCGGGGGGGAAACTGTTTTTT.

The chain recombines TRBV7-9 with TRBJ1-5; D is perhaps TRBD1 (5 bases). Trimming left V 5 bases short and J 7 bases short, with 18 bases between. CDR1 SEHNR and CDR2 FQNEAQ come from the germline V gene (reference sequence). This CDR3 has 15 amino acids. For the CDR3, the DNA is TGTGCCAGCAGCCGTACGGGGGATGATAGGCAGCCCCAGCATTTT. It yields the protein CASSRTGDDRQPQHF.

V usage is TRBV4-3 and J usage is TRBJ2-5, with TRBD2 matching 11 bases. J gave up 7 bases and V 0 bases, and 10 bases lay outside the gene matches. CDR1 and CDR2 from the germline V gene are LGHNA and YSLEER. This CDR3 comprises 17 residues. DNA of the CDR3: TGCGCCAGCAGCCAAGACCCGACTAGCGGGACCCGGAGGACCCAGTACTTC. Residues: CASSQDPTSGTRRTQYF.

This chain connects TRBV14 to TRBJ1-2, with 8 bases matching TRBD1. CDR3 length: 14 amino acids. J lost 8 bases, V lost 4 bases, and 9 bases had no gene match. Germline CDR1 is SGHDN and CDR2 is FVKESK. Here the CDR3 DNA reads TGTGCCAGCAGCCTCCAGCCGACAGGGGACGGCTACACCTTC. Translating gives CASSLQPTGDGYTF.

The V and J genes are TRBV5-1 and TRBJ1-1, with TRBD1 as a possible D gene (6 bases). The CDR3 spans 14 residues. CDR1 and CDR2 (germline): SGHRS, YFSETQ. Trimming pared 2 bases from V and 4 bases from J, leaving 12 bases between. The CDR3 DNA sequence: TGCGCCAGCAGCTTCGAACTCAGGGGCACTGAAGCTTTCTTT. Amino acids: CASSFELRGTEAFF.

This chain links TRBV12-1 with TRBJ2-7; the D segment call TRBD1 is taken from the table without a DNA check. TRBV12-1 corresponds to a pseudogene. The CDR3 is 14 amino acids. The CDR3 sequence: CASSIKDRGLEQYF. The CDR3 region has the DNA TGTGCCAGCAGCATCAAGGACAGAGGACTCGAGCAGTACTTC.